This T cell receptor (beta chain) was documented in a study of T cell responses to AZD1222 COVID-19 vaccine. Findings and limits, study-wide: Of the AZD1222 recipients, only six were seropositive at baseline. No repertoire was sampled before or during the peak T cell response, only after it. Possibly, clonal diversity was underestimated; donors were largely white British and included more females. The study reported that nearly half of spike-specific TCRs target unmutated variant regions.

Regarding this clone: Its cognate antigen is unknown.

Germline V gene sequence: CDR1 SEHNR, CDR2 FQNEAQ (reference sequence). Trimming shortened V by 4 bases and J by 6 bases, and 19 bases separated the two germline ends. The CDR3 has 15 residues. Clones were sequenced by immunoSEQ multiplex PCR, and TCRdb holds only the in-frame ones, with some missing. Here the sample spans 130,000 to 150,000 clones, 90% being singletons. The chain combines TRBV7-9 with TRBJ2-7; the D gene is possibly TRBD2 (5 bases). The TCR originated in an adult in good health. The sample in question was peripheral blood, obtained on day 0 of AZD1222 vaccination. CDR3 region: CASSSPLEGVGEQYF. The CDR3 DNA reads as TGTGCCAGCAGCTCTCCCCTTGAGGGAGTTGGCGAGCAGTACTTC.